The 11 T cell receptor beta chains below come from one sample, sequenced in a study of cytomegalovirus exposure and HLA in healthy donors. PCR used 60 Vbeta primers and 13 Jbeta primers. Libraries were prepared by immunoSEQ multiplex PCR; TCRdb keeps only in-frame clonotypes and omits some of them. The sample shows approximately 140,000 clones, 75% to 85% of them seen only once. Sequenced input: PBMCs. These receptors all come from a human donor in good health.

The chain links TRBV9 to TRBJ2-7; no clear D. This CDR3 has 13 residues. Trimming stripped 4 bases from V and 3 bases from J, with 11 bases between. Looked up from germline, CDR1 is SGDLS and CDR2 is YYNGEE. The CDR3 is CASSYNTNYEQYF. The DNA for the CDR3 is TGTGCCAGCAGCTATAACACGAACTACGAGCAGTACTTC.

The rearrangement uses TRBV29-1 and TRBJ1-1; no firm D call. The CDR3 is made up of 13 amino acids. Trimming shortened V by 4 bases and J by 3 bases, and 12 bases separated the two germline ends. Germline lookup yields CDR1 SQVTM and CDR2 ANQGSEA. CDR3 nucleotide sequence: TGCAGCGTTGGATCTCCCCGGTACACTGAAGCTTTCTTT. Translated: CSVGSPRYTEAFF. The full variable domain, rest sourced from reference TRBV29-1 and TRBJ1-1, is SAVISQKPSRDICQRGTSLTIQCQVDSQVTMMFWYRQQPGQSLTLIATANQGSEATYESGFVIDKFPISRPNLTFSTLTVSNMSPEDSSIYLCSVGSPRYTEAFFGQGTRLTVV.

This chain's CDR3 is CASSLEGLGSYEQYF. CDR3 in DNA: TGTGCCAGCAGCTTGGAAGGACTAGGGTCCTACGAGCAGTACTTC. This sequence joins TRBV5-5 and TRBJ2-7, with 7 bases matching TRBD2. Germline values: CDR1 SGHKS, CDR2 YYEKEE (reference sequence). This CDR3 has 15 amino acids. Trimming cost V 0 bases and J 1 base; bases outside gene matches: 4.

This clone turned up a few times. V gene TRBV4-3 combines with J gene TRBJ2-7, with D unresolved. Trimming left V 3 bases short and J 2 bases short, with 11 bases between. Germline V gives CDR1 LGHNA, CDR2 YSLEER. The CDR3 is made up of 14 amino acids. The CDR3 DNA sequence: TGCGCCAGCAGCCACAAAGTGGCCACCTACGAGCAGTACTTC. As protein: CASSHKVATYEQYF.

V is TRBV13 and J is TRBJ2-1, with 7 positions matching TRBD2. V was clipped by 8 bases and J by 7 bases; unmatched bases: 5. The CDR3 is 12 amino acids. CDR1 PRHDT and CDR2 FYEKMQ come from the germline V gene (reference sequence). The CDR3 DNA is TGTGCCAGCGGTTGGGGAGGGAATGAGCAGTTCTTC. It translates to CASGWGGNEQFF.

This chain uses TRBV5-8 with TRBJ2-1; D uncertain. Germline assignment: CDR1 SGHTS and CDR2 YDEGEE. There are 13 residues in the CDR3. V was pared by 6 bases and J by 3 bases, with 10 bases between. CDR3 nucleotides: TGTGCCAGCATAGAAACAGTCTACAATGAGCAGTTCTTC. Protein product: CASIETVYNEQFF. The variable domain in full, completed from reference TRBV5-8 and TRBJ2-1, reads EAGVTQSPTHLIKTRGQQATLRCSPISGHTSVYWYQQALGLGLQFLLWYDEGEERNRGNFPPRFSGRQFPNYSSELNVNALELEDSALYLCASIETVYNEQFFGPGTRLTVL.

Of note for this clone: Sequence at one end of the junction differs from germline and may be a read error. The chain has TRBV28 and TRBJ2-1, with 8 positions matching TRBD1. This CDR3 is built from 17 residues. CDR1 and CDR2 (germline): MDHEN, SYDVKM. The CDR3 loop reads CASNLRSRDRSYNEQFF. The CDR3 DNA sequence: TGTGCCAGCAATTTAAGGTCTAGGGACAGGTCCTACAATGAGCAGTTCTTC.

The chain has TRBV13 and TRBJ2-1; the D gene is possibly TRBD2 (7 bases). This CDR3 region has 15 residues. V gave up 3 bases and J gave up 6 bases, with 15 bases separating them. Germline values: CDR1 PRHDT, CDR2 FYEKMQ (reference sequence). Here the CDR3 DNA reads TGTGCCAGCAGCTTTTTTGGGGGAGGGGGCAATGAGCAGTTCTTC. Protein sequence: CASSFFGGGGNEQFF.

J is TRBJ2-7 and V is TRBV7-2; TRBD2 matches 9 bases. The germline gives CDR1 SGHTA, CDR2 FQGNSA. This CDR3 is 16 amino acids long. Trimming took 5 bases from V and 5 from J; bases not matched to a gene: 13. The CDR3 DNA reads TGTGCCAGCAGCCCGTATAGCGGGAGTCACAGGGACGAGCAGTACTTC. Its translation: CASSPYSGSHRDEQYF.

This sequence joins TRBV7-2 and TRBJ2-1, with 11 bases lining up with TRBD2. This CDR3 comprises 17 residues. Looked up from germline, CDR1 is SGHTA and CDR2 is FQGNSA. V lost 0 bases to trimming and J lost 9 bases; unmatched junction nucleotides: 10. CDR3 DNA: TGTGCCAGCAGCTTAGCGACTAGCGGGGCCCTCGTAGGTGAGCAGTTCTTC. Translation gives CASSLATSGALVGEQFF.

The chain couples TRBV4-3 to TRBJ2-2; D is perhaps TRBD2 (6 bases). Germline V gives CDR1 LGHNA, CDR2 YSLEER. The CDR3 is made up of 15 amino acids. Deletions cut 0 bases from V and 4 bases from J, with 9 bases between. CDR3 sequence (DNA): TGCGCCAGCAGCCAAGATCGGCGGGGCACCGGGGAGCTGTTTTTT. This translates into CASSQDRRGTGELFF.